These 24 T cell receptor beta chains were sequenced from one sample in a study of brain T cells in children with intractable seizures. Libraries were prepared by immunoSEQ multiplex PCR; TCRdb keeps only in-frame clonotypes and omits some of them. The sample records 110,000 or so clones, 85% to 95% being singletons. Sequencing used peripheral blood, obtained at surgery. These receptors were collected from a boy less than two years old with hemimegalencephaly and intractable seizures.

The chain links TRBV7-2 to TRBJ2-3; maybe TRBD1 (5 bases). The CDR3 is made up of 15 amino acids. V lost 3 bases, J lost 3 bases, and 13 bases lay in between. Germline V gene lookup returns CDR1 SGHTA and CDR2 FQGNSA. CDR3 sequence reads: CASSFVTGTTDTQYF. For the CDR3, the DNA is TGTGCCAGCAGCTTCGTCACAGGTACAACAGATACGCAGTATTTT.

This chain links TRBV7-9 with TRBJ2-3; D is possibly TRBD2 (5 bases). This CDR3 is built from 14 residues. V lost 4 bases, J lost 4 bases, and 12 bases lay in between. The germline CDR1 and CDR2 sequences are SEHNR and FQNEAQ (reference sequence). This CDR3 reads CASSSASPADTQYF. Here the CDR3 DNA reads TGTGCCAGCAGCTCGGCTAGCCCCGCAGATACGCAGTATTTT.

V usage is TRBV28 and J usage is TRBJ2-5; TRBD1 matches 7 bases. CDR3 size: 14 residues. The trim removed 3 bases at V and 2 bases at J, leaving 3 bases unmatched. Looked up from germline, CDR1 is MDHEN and CDR2 is SYDVKM. The DNA of the CDR3 is TGTGCCAGCAGTTTGACAGGGCTGCAAGAGACCCAGTACTTC. Protein product: CASSLTGLQETQYF.

The J gene is TRBJ2-3, the V gene TRBV7-2; 7 bases line up with TRBD1. V shed 1 base, J shed 1 base, and the junction held 2 bases outside the gene matches. Germline assignment: CDR1 SGHTA and CDR2 FQGNSA. CDR3 size: 15 residues. CDR3 residues: CASSLVGTGTDTQYF. The CDR3 coding sequence is TGTGCCAGCAGCTTAGTAGGGACAGGCACAGATACGCAGTATTTT.

This chain links TRBV10-3 with TRBJ2-1; the match to TRBD2 covers 11 bases. In germline, CDR1 is ENHRY, CDR2 SYGVKD. J lost 8 bases, V lost 6 bases, and 15 bases had no gene match. The CDR3 totals 17 residues. The CDR3 DNA reads as TGTGCCATCAGCGCAAACCTGAGACTAGCGGGATACGATGAGCAGTTCTTC. Translated: CAISANLRLAGYDEQFF.

The sample holds a few counts of this clone. This chain joins TRBV27 and TRBJ1-2; no definite D call. V gave up 4 bases and J gave up 9 bases, with 15 bases separating them. The CDR3 extends over 13 amino acids. CDR1 is MNHEY and CDR2 is SMNVEV in the germline V gene (reference sequence). As DNA, the CDR3 is TGTGCCAGCAGTTGGGCGGAGGAGGGTCGCTACACCTTC. Translation: CASSWAEEGRYTF.

This sequence joins TRBV7-3 and TRBJ2-1, with 7 bases lining up with TRBD2. CDR1 SGHTA and CDR2 FQGTGA come from the germline V gene. With V trimmed by 5 bases and J by 7 bases, 5 bases remained unmatched. This CDR3 region has 13 residues. The CDR3, as DNA: TGTGCCAGCAGCCACCGGGGACTAAATGAGCAGTTCTTC. Translation: CASSHRGLNEQFF.

This sequence joins TRBV4-1 and TRBJ1-2; 7 nucleotides agree with TRBD1. Trimming at V came to 5 bases and at J to 4 bases, leaving 4 bases not matched to a gene. Germline values: CDR1 MGHRA, CDR2 YSYEKL. The length of the CDR3 is 13 residues. This CDR3 is CASSDRVSYGYTF. As DNA, the CDR3 is TGCGCCAGCAGCGACAGGGTTAGCTATGGCTACACCTTC.

J is TRBJ2-3 and V is TRBV7-6, with 10 bases aligning to TRBD1. CDR3 length equals 16 residues. Germline CDR1 reads SGHVS; CDR2 reads FNYEAQ. Trimming at V came to 0 bases and at J to 4 bases, leaving 4 bases not matched to a gene. CDR3 residues: CASSLAPGQGSDTQYF. CDR3 in DNA: TGTGCCAGCAGCTTAGCCCCGGGACAGGGGTCAGATACGCAGTATTTT.

The chain uses TRBV27 and TRBJ1-5, with D unresolved. Trimming removed 5 bases from V and 0 bases from J, with 11 bases in between. Germline CDR1 reads MNHEY; CDR2 reads SMNVEV (reference sequence). This CDR3 has 15 amino acids. CDR3 amino acids: CASSRRPYSNQPQHF. CDR3 nucleotide sequence: TGTGCCAGCAGTCGGCGGCCTTATAGCAATCAGCCCCAGCATTTT.

This chain joins TRBV9 and TRBJ2-5; possibly TRBD2 for D (6 bases). Germline V lookup: CDR1 SGDLS, CDR2 YYNGEE. The V gene lost 2 bases and the J gene lost 4 bases, with 15 bases spanning the gap. The CDR3 sequence is 15 residues long. The CDR3: CASSVGGAGLETQYF. CDR3 coding DNA: TGTGCCAGCAGCGTTGGGGGAGCGGGTTTAGAGACCCAGTACTTC.

By sample share, this clone is medium-sized. The rearrangement joins TRBV7-9 to TRBJ2-7; D may be TRBD1 or TRBD2 (5 bases each). This CDR3 contains 19 residues. Trimming took off 5 bases at V and 2 bases at J, with 28 bases between the two ends. Germline V gene lookup returns CDR1 SEHNR and CDR2 FQNEAQ (reference sequence). In DNA form, the CDR3 reads TGTGCCAGCAGCGAATGGCCATCAAACTCCGGGACCCCACCCTACGAGCAGTACTTC. Protein product: CASSEWPSNSGTPPYEQYF.

About this clone itself: Other DNA variants within this sample encode the same CDR3. V usage is TRBV9 and J usage is TRBJ2-3; no definite D call. With 3 bases removed from V and 3 bases from J, the gap between germline ends came to 2 bases. The CDR3 covers 11 residues. The V gene's germline CDR1 is SGDLS and CDR2 YYNGEE. CDR3 sequence reads: CASSATDTQYF. The CDR3, as DNA: TGTGCCAGCAGCGCTACAGATACGCAGTATTTT.

This sequence joins TRBV27 and TRBJ2-7, with D perhaps matching TRBD2 (6 bases). Germline assignment: CDR1 MNHEY and CDR2 SMNVEV (reference sequence). The CDR3 is made up of 15 amino acids. The ends were cut back, 8 bases at V and 2 bases at J, with 19 bases in the middle. The CDR3 DNA is TGTGCCAGCTCTAACCCGACTAGGGTACCCTACGAGCAGTACTTC. It yields the protein CASSNPTRVPYEQYF.

This chain joins TRBV5-1 and TRBJ1-2; D is perhaps TRBD1 (6 bases). The CDR3 loop spans 13 amino acids. The V end was cut by 5 bases, the J end by 2 bases, with 10 bases between. Germline assignment: CDR1 SGHRS and CDR2 YFSETQ. This CDR3 is CASRATGNYGYTF. The CDR3, as DNA: TGCGCCAGCAGGGCTACAGGGAACTATGGCTACACCTTC.

This rearrangement joins TRBV11-2 to TRBJ2-1; D remains ambiguous. The V gene lost 5 bases and the J gene lost 7 bases, with 9 bases spanning the gap. This CDR3 has 12 amino acids. The V gene's germline CDR1 is SGHAT and CDR2 FQNNGV. The CDR3 DNA sequence: TGTGCCAGCAGCCTACAGAAGAATGAGCAGTTCTTC. As protein: CASSLQKNEQFF.

This rearrangement joins TRBV4-3 to TRBJ1-4; TRBD1 aligns across 9 bases. Germline V gene sequence: CDR1 LGHNA, CDR2 YSLEER. The CDR3 spans 15 residues. The V gene end was trimmed by 4 bases and the J gene end by 6 bases; junction bases not matched to a gene: 6. The CDR3 DNA is TGCGCCAGCAGCCGCAACAGGGGGCTTGATGAAAAACTGTTTTTT. Amino acids: CASSRNRGLDEKLFF.

V gene TRBV11-2 combines with J gene TRBJ2-7; D ambiguous. Germline CDR1 is SGHAT and CDR2 is FQNNGV. Deletions cut 5 bases from V and 2 bases from J, with 13 bases between. The CDR3 consists of 14 residues. CDR3 amino acids: CASSATDPPYEQYF. As DNA, the CDR3 is TGTGCCAGCAGCGCGACGGATCCTCCCTACGAGCAGTACTTC.

This clone was counted between two and nine times. V gene TRBV7-2 combines with J gene TRBJ1-2; 9 bases are shared with TRBD1. The CDR3 contains 15 residues. Per germline, CDR1 SGHTA and CDR2 FQGNSA. V was clipped by 3 bases and J by 3 bases; unmatched bases: 5. Here the CDR3 DNA reads TGTGCCAGCAGCTTGCATTGGGACAGGGACTATGGCTACACCTTC. Protein: CASSLHWDRDYGYTF.

This clone was picked up one time. The chain carries TRBV4-3 and TRBJ2-7; D may correspond to TRBD1 or TRBD2 (5 bases each). CDR1 and CDR2 from the germline V gene are LGHNA and YSLEER. Trimming took off 1 base at V and 4 bases at J, with 11 bases between the two ends. The CDR3 is 14 residues long. Here the CDR3 reads CASSQGGTLYEQYF. The CDR3 coding sequence is TGCGCCAGCAGCCAAGGAGGGACCCTATACGAGCAGTACTTC.

The rearrangement uses TRBV5-5 and TRBJ2-2, with D unresolved. V was pared by 7 bases and J by 5 bases, with 6 bases between. Germline V gives CDR1 SGHKS, CDR2 YYEKEE (reference sequence). This CDR3 contains 11 residues. In DNA, the CDR3 is TGTGCCAGCCGCACAACCGGGGAGCTGTTTTTT. As protein: CASRTTGELFF.

The V and J genes are TRBV7-6 and TRBJ2-2, with TRBD1 matching over 7 bases. Unmatched junction bases numbered 4, after V lost 2 bases and J lost 4 bases. From germline, CDR1 is SGHVS and CDR2 FNYEAQ. The CDR3 length is 15 residues. As DNA, the CDR3 is TGTGCCAGCAGCTTAAGAGGGGGCGGCACCGGGGAGCTGTTTTTT. It yields the protein CASSLRGGGTGELFF.

This chain uses TRBV4-1 with TRBJ1-5, with D possibly TRBD1 on 6 matching bases. Trimming shortened V by 0 bases and J by 2 bases, and 17 bases separated the two germline ends. This CDR3 contains 18 residues. The germline V gene encodes CDR1 MGHRA and CDR2 YSYEKL. The CDR3 DNA is TGCGCCAGCAGCCAAGAGAAGGGCCGGACAGTGGGCAATCAGCCCCAGCATTTT. Residues: CASSQEKGRTVGNQPQHF.

This chain links TRBV5-4 with TRBJ1-1; possible D gene TRBD1, 5 bases. The germline CDR1 and CDR2 sequences are SGHNT and YYREEE (reference sequence). This CDR3 spans 15 amino acids. Trimming took off 4 bases at V and 1 base at J, with 14 bases between the two ends. CDR3 coding DNA: TGTGCCAGCAGCCCGGGGGGAGGGCAGAACACTGAAGCTTTCTTT. It codes for CASSPGGGQNTEAFF.